One sample yielded the 8 T cell receptor beta chains listed below, sequenced in a study of blood T cell repertoires in COVID-19 (dated by TCRdb to about 2020). The library was produced with the immunoSEQ multiplex PCR assay. Here the immuneACCESS table is served through TCRdb, limited to in-frame sequences with V and J called. Missing clones are a known gap in these copies; in checked studies unresolved V genes cover under half, and the rest lacks a known reason. The sample table lists about 240,000 clones, 70% to 85% of them with a count of one. Of the sample, 9.6% is held by the ten largest clones. The sample taken for sequencing was peripheral blood. The source is a woman aged 80 or older with acute or convalescent COVID-19.

This clone has just a few counts. The rearrangement uses TRBV2 and TRBJ2-7; TRBD1 might be the D (6 bases). Germline loops: CDR1 SNHLY, CDR2 FYNNEI. V lost 5 bases and J 3 bases, leaving 17 bases between the germline ends. There are 15 residues in the CDR3. The CDR3 nucleotides are TGTGCCAGCAGTCAAAAGAGGTTAGGGGGCTACGAGCAGTACTTC. It yields the protein CASSQKRLGGYEQYF.

The genes are TRBV2 and TRBJ1-1; no reliable D call. There are 13 residues in the CDR3. Germline assignment: CDR1 SNHLY and CDR2 FYNNEI. V lost 6 bases, J lost 5 bases, and 13 bases lay in between. DNA of the CDR3: TGTGCCAGCAGCCTCGGGGAGGAGACTGAAGCTTTCTTT. Translated: CASSLGEETEAFF.

This chain links TRBV5-8 with TRBJ1-2; the match to TRBD1 covers 9 bases. V shed 0 bases, J shed 4 bases, and the junction held 7 bases outside the gene matches. The CDR3 is 16 residues long. Germline V lookup: CDR1 SGHTS, CDR2 YDEGEE. The CDR3 DNA is TGTGCCAGCAGCTTGGTATCCGGGACAGGGACCTATGGCTACACCTTC. Translating gives CASSLVSGTGTYGYTF.

The chain couples TRBV10-3 to TRBJ1-5; D unclear. Trimming cost V 10 bases and J 1 base, with 11 bases left between them. Germline V gene lookup returns CDR1 ENHRY and CDR2 SYGVKD. The CDR3 runs 13 residues. The CDR3 is CATRVTSNQPQHF. CDR3 sequence (DNA): TGTGCCACCCGGGTAACAAGCAATCAGCCCCAGCATTTT.

This clone was detected ten times or more. Within the sample, other DNA sequences also encode this same CDR3. V gene TRBV9 combines with J gene TRBJ1-3; no reliable D call. Germline V gives CDR1 SGDLS, CDR2 YYNGEE. The CDR3 is 15 residues long. V lost 0 bases and J lost 0, with 7 bases in between. The CDR3: CASSVGASSGNTIYF. CDR3 in DNA: TGTGCCAGCAGCGTAGGGGCGAGCTCTGGAAACACCATATATTTT.

The V call is TRBV7-2, the J call TRBJ2-7; perhaps TRBD1 as D (5 bases). The V end lost 2 bases, the J end lost 0 bases, and 8 bases lay between the germline ends. The CDR3 runs 14 residues. Germline CDR1 reads SGHTA; CDR2 reads FQGNSA. The CDR3 is CASSLFRASYEQYF. The CDR3, as DNA: TGTGCCAGCAGCTTATTCAGGGCCTCCTACGAGCAGTACTTC.

The V and J genes are TRBV7-9 and TRBJ1-4; D is unresolved. This CDR3 contains 12 residues. In germline, CDR1 is SEHNR, CDR2 FQNEAQ (reference sequence). The V end lost 3 bases, the J end lost 4 bases, and 3 bases lay between the germline ends. CDR3 sequence (DNA): TGTGCCAGCAGCTTCAGTAATGAAAAACTGTTTTTT. The encoded protein is CASSFSNEKLFF. Looking up the rest from reference TRBV7-9 and TRBJ1-4 gives the full variable domain: DTGVSQNPRHKITKRGQNVTFRCDPISEHNRLYWYRQTLGQGPEFLTYFQNEAQLEKSRLLSDRFSAERPKGSFSTLEIQRTEQGDSAMYLCASSFSNEKLFFGSGTQLSVL.

This clone appeared once. The genes are TRBV4-1 and TRBJ2-2; 9 bases line up with TRBD1. Per the germline V gene, CDR1 is MGHRA and CDR2 is YSYEKL. Germline trimming cut 2 bases from V and 1 base from J; bases unmatched to any gene: 5. This CDR3 has 17 residues. The CDR3 region is CASSQPQGARNTGELFF. In DNA form, the CDR3 reads TGCGCCAGCAGCCAACCACAGGGGGCCCGGAACACCGGGGAGCTGTTTTTT.